This T cell receptor (beta chain) was obtained from a study of CD8 T cells in ankylosing spondylitis. The study's findings and limits: In peripheral blood, disease-linked CD8+ clones occurred at relatively low frequencies. Roughly eight highly homologous variants made up a TCR beta motif that seemed to typify ankylosing spondylitis blood. In ankylosing spondylitis patients, matched synovial fluid reportedly showed significant enrichment of disease-linked clones.

About this clonotype: Its antigen is not known. An end of the junction does not agree with germline; a read error may underlie this.

Germline assignment: CDR1 DFQATT and CDR2 SNEGSKA (reference sequence). The CDR3 totals 15 residues. A quantitative 5'-RACE method, one with molecular barcodes, was used to make TCR beta libraries. A single record per CDR3 protein comes from TCRdb applying MiXCR to the 5' RACE reads. Of 670,000 or so distinct CDR3 sequences listed, about 20% were seen once; the top ten hold around 19%. This chain uses TRBV20-1 with TRBJ2-3, with 9 bases identical to TRBD2. Sequenced: blood, either unsorted or a sorted T cell fraction (not recorded which). This receptor was identified in a male donor with ankylosing spondylitis. DNA of the CDR3: TGCAGTGCTAGTCCCCTAGCGGGGCGCACTGATACGCAGTATTTT. This gives the protein CSASPLAGRTDTQYF.